The sequence of this TCR beta chain was determined in a study of T-cell memory formation after mild COVID-19 (dated by TCRdb to about 2021). Notes on the research overall: TCR sequence clusters from the two donors were largely donor specific. T-cell clones expanding and contracting after mild COVID-19 in a couple of donors were tracked by longitudinal TCRalpha and TCRbeta repertoire sequencing. The cohort was made up of two young adult volunteers, one female and one male, who were previously healthy. Results the study describes overall, beyond this receptor: Contracting CD4+ clones turned up mainly in the CM and EM memory subsets, whereas EMRA was where CD8+ clones were enriched. The second-wave clones that peaked on day 37 were not confirmed to be SARS-CoV-2 specific. The study included only two mild cases, and larger cohorts that include severe cases with pre-infection samples were judged to be necessary. Some responding clones were found in pre-infection memory, which suggests that pre-existing cross-reactive memory T cells took part in the SARS-CoV-2 response. From day 15 to 85, contracting clones showed balanced CD4/CD8 phenotypes, whereas a second wave of clones that expanded from day 15 to 37 leaned towards CD4+.

The CDR3 starts with the cysteine, ends with the phenylalanine, and has 13 residues. Here the CDR3 DNA is all that survives: 39 bases in frame from base 1. The germline V gene yields SGHDT for CDR1 and YYEEEE for CDR2. The germline ends are 8 bases apart after V is trimmed by 4 bases and J by 3 bases. PBMCs were isolated by Ficoll-Paque density gradient centrifugation. Instrument on record: Illumina NovaSeq 6000. Using 5'RACE with constant-segment primers, TCRalpha and TCRbeta cDNA libraries were constructed, with sample barcodes and unique molecular identifiers added in the process. RNA was extracted from every sample with Trizol reagent. Library amplification was performed in two PCR steps, and a second sample barcode and Illumina TruSeq adapters were introduced in the second step. Sequencing of libraries was performed on an Illumina NovaSeq with 2 x 150 bp paired-end reads. The published analysis was carried out like this. Demultiplexing of reads and collapsing into UMI-guided consensus sequences were performed with migec v1.2.7. Using mixcr v2.1.11, UMI consensuses were aligned to TRA and TRB V and J templates and then assembled into clonotypes. Clonotypes were classified as expanded or contracted when called significant by both edgeR and NoisET, with noise models trained on biological replicates. For edgeR calls, the thresholds were a false discovery rate-adjusted p below 0.01 and a log2 fold-change of 1. As an exploratory analysis of dynamics, max-normalized trajectories of the 1000 most abundant clonotypes were examined by PCA with hierarchical clustering. The CD4 or CD8 phenotype of responding clones was assigned using the separately sequenced CD4+ and CD8+ repertoires. The raw public data were reprocessed by TCRdb itself: fastp quality trimming at Q25, MiXCR clonotype calling, in-frame beta chains only. Duplicate CDR3 protein sequences are folded into a single record with the most common DNA and genes. The V and J calls follow TCRdb's processing rather than the paper's. The sample table holds approximately 250,000 distinct CDR3 sequences, of which roughly 16% were seen once. The ten largest make up roughly a fifth of the sample.

On this clonotype itself: No antigen is known for it. No quality values exist for individual bases; no much larger clone is one base distant.

The source is a man aged 18 to 29 who had mild COVID-19 (a few samples of this study predate the infection). The sample titles of this study are shuffled in the database, so cell type and time point are left out; the donor was told from shared clones. Recombination joined TRBV5-6 with TRBJ2-1; TRBD2 is possibly the D segment (5 matching bases). The sequencing input was PBMCs or a T cell subset sorted from them (not recorded which). The CDR3 is CASSRGLYNEQFF. The sequence in DNA is TGTGCCAGCAGCCGTGGACTCTACAATGAGCAGTTCTTC.